This passage covers 15 T cell receptor beta chains from one sample sequenced in a study of molecular identifiers for immune sequencing clone quantification. TCRdb reprocessed the PCR reads via MiXCR and lists one record per CDR3 protein. The table includes under 350,000 distinct CDR3 sequences, roughly 24% detected once. The sequenced sample was naive CD8+ T cells from blood, with Jurkat cell RNA spiked in. The subset: FACS-sorted CD8+CD4-CCR7+CD45RA+ naive T cells. The receptors come from a human donor in good health. Some libraries in this study had Jurkat cell RNA spiked in.

The rearrangement joins TRBV7-9 to TRBJ2-3, with TRBD2 identical over 11 bases. The CDR3 length is 16 residues. The V gene's germline CDR1 is SEHNR and CDR2 FQNEAQ (reference sequence). Germline trimming cut 5 bases from V and 2 bases from J; bases unmatched to any gene: 6. In DNA, the CDR3 is TGTGCCAGCAGCCCCTTAGCGGGGGGGCCCACAGATACGCAGTATTTT. Protein: CASSPLAGGPTDTQYF.

This clonotype was counted many times. The CDR3 here is CASSSRDRGTDTQYF. The CDR3, as DNA: TGTGCCAGCAGCTCGAGGGATCGGGGCACAGATACGCAGTATTTT. The chain recombines TRBV5-4 with TRBJ2-3, with a possible D match to TRBD2 (5 bases). In germline, CDR1 is SGHNT, CDR2 YYREEE (reference sequence). Trimming left V 3 bases short and J 1 base short, with 12 bases between. CDR3 length: 15 amino acids.

A few counts support this clonotype. The J gene is TRBJ2-1, the V gene TRBV5-6, with D perhaps TRBD1 (5 bases). The germline V gene encodes CDR1 SGHDT and CDR2 YYEEEE. This CDR3 region has 15 residues. Between the trimmed V and J ends, which lost 1 base and 3 bases, there was a span of 11 bases. The DNA for the CDR3 is TGTGCCAGCAGCTTGTCCCAGGGATTCTACAATGAGCAGTTCTTC. Amino acid sequence: CASSLSQGFYNEQFF.

This clonotype came up a few times. The chain joins TRBV9 to TRBJ2-2; no firm D call. Trimming left V 3 bases short and J 0 bases short, with 15 bases between. Germline CDR1 SGDLS, CDR2 YYNGEE. The CDR3 spans 17 residues. The CDR3 reads CASSASWRGANTGELFF. The DNA for the CDR3 is TGTGCCAGCAGCGCCTCCTGGCGTGGCGCGAACACCGGGGAGCTGTTTTTT.

This rearrangement joins TRBV4-1 to TRBJ1-6; 9 positions agree with TRBD1. Germline V gene sequence: CDR1 MGHRA, CDR2 YSYEKL. The CDR3 is 15 residues long. The J segment lost 9 bases and the V segment lost 2 bases, leaving 5 bases of the junction unmatched. CDR3 in amino acids: CASSQPGQGGSPLHF. In DNA, the CDR3 is TGCGCCAGCAGCCAACCGGGACAGGGTGGTTCACCCCTCCACTTT.

V and J are TRBV28 and TRBJ1-1; D perhaps matches TRBD1 (5 bases). V was clipped by 5 bases and J by 0 bases, with 10 bases between them. The CDR3 runs 14 residues. CDR1 is MDHEN and CDR2 is SYDVKM in the germline V gene. CDR3 bases: TGTGCCAGCAGTATAAGGGGCCTGAACACTGAAGCTTTCTTT. Its translation is CASSIRGLNTEAFF.

About this clonotype: This may be a read error: a much more frequent sequence differs by one nucleotide. The CDR3 does not end in the conserved phenylalanine or tryptophan, so this is likely a read error. The chain recombines TRBV13 with TRBJ1-1, with a tentative D call TRBD1 (5 bases). CDR1 and CDR2 (germline): PRHDT, FYEKMQ (reference sequence). This CDR3 comprises 12 residues. Deletions cut 4 bases from V and 5 bases from J, with 8 bases between. The CDR3 DNA reads as TGTGCCAGCAGCTGGGGGGGGACTGAAGCTTTCATT. It codes for CASSWGGTEAFI.

There are a few counts of this clonotype. The chain is built from TRBV7-9 and TRBJ1-6; D unresolved. The CDR3 loop spans 18 amino acids. Trimming took off 1 base at V and 0 bases at J, with 13 bases between the two ends. Per the germline V gene, CDR1 is SEHNR and CDR2 is FQNEAQ (reference sequence). The CDR3 region is CASSLVVAGSSYNSPLHF. The CDR3 DNA is TGTGCCAGCAGCTTAGTTGTGGCAGGTAGCTCCTATAATTCACCCCTCCACTTT.

V and J are TRBV27 and TRBJ2-3; 8 bases are a match to TRBD2. Germline V gene lookup returns CDR1 MNHEY and CDR2 SMNVEV (reference sequence). CDR3 length: 14 residues. After removal of 4 bases from V and 6 bases from J, the junction contained 6 bases not matched to a gene. CDR3 in amino acids: CASSSRIAGDTQYF. The CDR3 DNA sequence: TGTGCCAGCAGTTCACGAATAGCGGGGGATACGCAGTATTTT.

This clonotype has a handful of counts. The gene calls are TRBV6-5 and TRBJ1-4; D might be TRBD1 (5 bases). V was trimmed by 0 bases and J by 0 bases, leaving 20 bases between them. The CDR3 has 20 amino acids. CDR1 is MNHEY and CDR2 is SVGAGI in the germline V gene. The CDR3 spells CASSYSRRGHTIATNEKLFF. CDR3 sequence (DNA): TGTGCCAGCAGTTACTCGAGAAGGGGCCATACCATTGCAACTAATGAAAAACTGTTTTTT.

In this sample, this clonotype turned up a few times. The chain has TRBV7-9 and TRBJ2-3; D unclear. The CDR3 consists of 13 residues. The ends were cut back, 1 base at V and 5 bases at J, with 7 bases in the middle. CDR1 is SEHNR, CDR2 FQNEAQ, per germline (reference sequence). The CDR3 DNA sequence: TGTGCCAGCAGCTTAGTCCGTGAAGATACGCAGTATTTT. Protein product: CASSLVREDTQYF.

As for this clonotype: No conserved phenylalanine or tryptophan is present at the end of the CDR3, so a read error is the likely explanation. The V call is TRBV5-1, the J call TRBJ2-3; 11 bases align to TRBD1. The CDR3 is made up of 17 amino acids. V dropped 4 bases and J dropped 2; count of bases not matched to a gene: 9. Germline V gene sequence: CDR1 SGHRS, CDR2 YFSETQ. CDR3: CASSAEGGQGATDTQYS. The DNA for the CDR3 is TGCGCCAGCAGCGCCGAGGGAGGACAGGGGGCCACAGATACGCAGTATTCT.

For this clonotype: This may be a read error: a much more frequent sequence differs by one nucleotide. The rearrangement uses TRBV4-3 and TRBJ2-7, with D perhaps being TRBD1 or TRBD2 (5 bases each). There are 15 residues in the CDR3. Germline CDR1 reads LGHNA; CDR2 reads YSLEER. The CDR3 DNA follows: TGCGCCAGCAGCCAAGATCGGGGCAGCTCCAACGAGCAGTACTTC. Its protein product is CASSQDRGSSNEQYF.

This chain links TRBV6-5 with TRBJ2-6; no definite D call. The CDR3 has 17 residues. Germline V gene data show CDR1 as MNHEY and CDR2 as SVGAGI. V lost 2 bases, J lost 0 bases, and 11 bases lay in between. The CDR3 loop is CASSYGGRYSGANVLTF. In DNA form, the CDR3 reads TGTGCCAGCAGTTACGGTGGACGGTACTCTGGGGCCAACGTCCTGACTTTC.

This clonotype was counted between two and nine times. A much larger clonotype is one base distant, so this may be a read error. This chain joins TRBV29-1 and TRBJ1-5; D is possibly TRBD1 (6 bases). Trimming pared 7 bases from V and 7 bases from J, leaving 20 bases between. Germline loops: CDR1 SQVTM, CDR2 ANQGSEA. This CDR3 comprises 14 residues. CDR3 bases: TGCAGCGGCGTTTTTCCCGACAGGTCACAGCCCCAGCATTTT. Its translation is CSGVFPDRSQPQHF.